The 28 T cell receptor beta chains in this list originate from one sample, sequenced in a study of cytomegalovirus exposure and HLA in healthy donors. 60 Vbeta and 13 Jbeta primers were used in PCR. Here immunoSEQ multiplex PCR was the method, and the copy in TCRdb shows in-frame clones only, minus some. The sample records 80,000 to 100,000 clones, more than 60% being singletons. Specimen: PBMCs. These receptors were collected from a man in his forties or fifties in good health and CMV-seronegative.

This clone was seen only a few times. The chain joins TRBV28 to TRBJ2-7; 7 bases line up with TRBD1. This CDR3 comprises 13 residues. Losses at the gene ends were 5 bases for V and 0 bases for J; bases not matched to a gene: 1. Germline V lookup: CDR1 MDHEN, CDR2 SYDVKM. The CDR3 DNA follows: TGTGCCAGCAGTCGGGACAGCTCCTACGAGCAGTACTTC. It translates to CASSRDSSYEQYF. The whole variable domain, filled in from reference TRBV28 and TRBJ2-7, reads DVKVTQSSRYLVKRTGEKVFLECVQDMDHENMFWYRQDPGLGLRLIYFSYDVKMKEKGDIPEGYSVSREKKERFSLILESASTNQTSMYLCASSRDSSYEQYFGPGTRLTVT.

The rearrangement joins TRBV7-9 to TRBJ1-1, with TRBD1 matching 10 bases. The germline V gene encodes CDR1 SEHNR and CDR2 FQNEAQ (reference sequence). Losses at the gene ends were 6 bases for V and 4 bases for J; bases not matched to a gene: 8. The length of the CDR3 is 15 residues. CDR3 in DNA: TGTGCCAGCAGACAGCGACAGGGGGCAACCACTGAAGCTTTCTTT. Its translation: CASRQRQGATTEAFF. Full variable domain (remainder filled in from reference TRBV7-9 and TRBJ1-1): DTGVSQNPRHKITKRGQNVTFRCDPISEHNRLYWYRQTLGQGPEFLTYFQNEAQLEKSRLLSDRFSAERPKGSFSTLEIQRTEQGDSAMYLCASRQRQGATTEAFFGQGTRLTVV.

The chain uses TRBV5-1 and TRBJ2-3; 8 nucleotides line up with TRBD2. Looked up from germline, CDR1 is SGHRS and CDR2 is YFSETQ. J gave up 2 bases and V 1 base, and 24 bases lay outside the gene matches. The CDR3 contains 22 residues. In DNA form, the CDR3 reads TGCGCCAGCAGCTTGCCATCCGCCCCCCTTTGGTTGCGGGGGGCCAACACAGATACGCAGTATTTT. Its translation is CASSLPSAPLWLRGANTDTQYF. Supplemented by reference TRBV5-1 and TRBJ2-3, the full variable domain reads KAGVTQTPRYLIKTRGQQVTLSCSPISGHRSVSWYQQTPGQGLQFLFEYFSETQRNKGNFPGRFSGRQFSNSRSEMNVSTLELGDSALYLCASSLPSAPLWLRGANTDTQYFGPGTRLTVL.

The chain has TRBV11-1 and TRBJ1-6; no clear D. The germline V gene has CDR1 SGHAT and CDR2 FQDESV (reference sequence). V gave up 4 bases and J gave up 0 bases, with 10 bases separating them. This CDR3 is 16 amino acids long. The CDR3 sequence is CASSSDWSSYNSPLHF. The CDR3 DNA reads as TGTGCCAGCAGCTCCGACTGGAGCTCCTATAATTCACCCCTCCACTTT.

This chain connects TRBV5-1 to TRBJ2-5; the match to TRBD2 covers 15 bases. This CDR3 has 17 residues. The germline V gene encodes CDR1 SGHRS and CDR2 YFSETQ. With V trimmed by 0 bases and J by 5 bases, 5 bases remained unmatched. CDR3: CASSLGTSGGARETQYF. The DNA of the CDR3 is TGCGCCAGCAGCTTGGGGACTAGCGGGGGGGCCAGGGAGACCCAGTACTTC.

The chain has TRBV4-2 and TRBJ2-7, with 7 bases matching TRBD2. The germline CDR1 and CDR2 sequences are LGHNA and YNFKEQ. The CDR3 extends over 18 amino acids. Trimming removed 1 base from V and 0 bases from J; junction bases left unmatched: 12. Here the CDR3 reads CASSQAGQGGGSSYEQYF. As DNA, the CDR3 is TGTGCCAGCAGCCAAGCGGGGCAGGGCGGGGGAAGCTCCTACGAGCAGTACTTC.

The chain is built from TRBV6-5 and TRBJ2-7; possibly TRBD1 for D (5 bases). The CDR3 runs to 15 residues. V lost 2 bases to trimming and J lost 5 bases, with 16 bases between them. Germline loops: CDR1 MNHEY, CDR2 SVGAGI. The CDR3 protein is CASSYGAGKPDEQYF. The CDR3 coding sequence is TGTGCCAGCAGTTACGGGGCAGGGAAACCGGACGAGCAGTACTTC.

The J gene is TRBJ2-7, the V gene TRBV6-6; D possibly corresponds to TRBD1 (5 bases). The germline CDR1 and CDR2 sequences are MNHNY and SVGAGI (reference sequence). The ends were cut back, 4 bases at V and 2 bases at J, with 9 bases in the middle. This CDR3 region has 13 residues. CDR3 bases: TGTGCCAGCAGTTCCGGCAGGGCCTACGAGCAGTACTTC. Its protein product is CASSSGRAYEQYF.

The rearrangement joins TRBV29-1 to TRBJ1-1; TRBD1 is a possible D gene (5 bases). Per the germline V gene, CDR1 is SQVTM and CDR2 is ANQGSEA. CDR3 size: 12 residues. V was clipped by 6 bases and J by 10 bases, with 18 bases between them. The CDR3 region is CSVGGTLGPAFF. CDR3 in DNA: TGCAGCGTGGGGGGGACTCTCGGCCCAGCTTTCTTT.

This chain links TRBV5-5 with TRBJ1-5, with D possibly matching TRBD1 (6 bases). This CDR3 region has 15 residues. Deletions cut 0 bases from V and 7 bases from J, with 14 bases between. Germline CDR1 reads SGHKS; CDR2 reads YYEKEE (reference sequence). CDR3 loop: CASSLVPGADQPQHF. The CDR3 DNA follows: TGTGCCAGCAGCTTGGTGCCAGGGGCGGACCAGCCCCAGCATTTT.

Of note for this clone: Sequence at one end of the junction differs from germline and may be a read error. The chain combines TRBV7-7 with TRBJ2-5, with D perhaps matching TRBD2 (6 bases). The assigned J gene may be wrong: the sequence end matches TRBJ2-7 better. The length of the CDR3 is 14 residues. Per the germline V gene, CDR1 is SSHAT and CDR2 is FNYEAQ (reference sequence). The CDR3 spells CASSFGWGVGEQYF. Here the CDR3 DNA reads TGTGCTAGCAGCTTCGGATGGGGGGTAGGCGAGCAGTACTTC.

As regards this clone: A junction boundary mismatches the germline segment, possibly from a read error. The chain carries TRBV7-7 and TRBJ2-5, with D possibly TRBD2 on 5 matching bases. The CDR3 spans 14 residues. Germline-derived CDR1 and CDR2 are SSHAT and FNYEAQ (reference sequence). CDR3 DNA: TGTGCTAGCAGCTTAGGGAGTTACCAAGAGACCCAGTACTTC. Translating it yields CASSLGSYQETQYF.

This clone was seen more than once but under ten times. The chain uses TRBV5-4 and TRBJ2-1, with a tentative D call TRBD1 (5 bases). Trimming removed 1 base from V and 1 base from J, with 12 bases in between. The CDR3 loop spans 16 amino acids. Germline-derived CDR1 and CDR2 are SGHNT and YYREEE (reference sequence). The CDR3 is CASSLLQGSSYNEQFF. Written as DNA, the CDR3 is TGTGCCAGCAGCTTGCTGCAGGGATCGTCCTACAATGAGCAGTTCTTC.

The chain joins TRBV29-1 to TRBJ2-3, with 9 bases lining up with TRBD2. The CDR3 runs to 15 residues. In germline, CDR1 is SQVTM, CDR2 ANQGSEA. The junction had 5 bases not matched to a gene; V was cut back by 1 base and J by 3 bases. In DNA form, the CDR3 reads TGCAGCGTTGAAGGCGGGACTAGCAGTACAGATACGCAGTATTTT. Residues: CSVEGGTSSTDTQYF.

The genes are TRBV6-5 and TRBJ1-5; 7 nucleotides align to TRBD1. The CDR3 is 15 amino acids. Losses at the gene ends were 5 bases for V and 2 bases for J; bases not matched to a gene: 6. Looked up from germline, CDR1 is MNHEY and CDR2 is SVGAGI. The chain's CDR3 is CASSAGTAGNQPQHF. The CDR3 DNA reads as TGTGCCAGCAGTGCCGGGACAGCCGGCAATCAGCCCCAGCATTTT.

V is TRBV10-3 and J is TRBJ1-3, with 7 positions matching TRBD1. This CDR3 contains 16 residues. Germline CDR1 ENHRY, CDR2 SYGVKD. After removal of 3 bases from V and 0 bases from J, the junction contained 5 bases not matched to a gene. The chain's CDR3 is CAISERDRLSGNTIYF. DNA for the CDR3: TGTGCCATCAGTGAAAGGGACAGACTCTCTGGAAACACCATATATTTT.

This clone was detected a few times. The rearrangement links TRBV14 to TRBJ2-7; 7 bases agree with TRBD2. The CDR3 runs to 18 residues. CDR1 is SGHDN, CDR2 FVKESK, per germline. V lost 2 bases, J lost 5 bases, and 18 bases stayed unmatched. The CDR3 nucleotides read TGTGCCAGCAGCCAAAACCCTTACATAGCGGGCAGGAATCACGAGCAGTACTTC. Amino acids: CASSQNPYIAGRNHEQYF.

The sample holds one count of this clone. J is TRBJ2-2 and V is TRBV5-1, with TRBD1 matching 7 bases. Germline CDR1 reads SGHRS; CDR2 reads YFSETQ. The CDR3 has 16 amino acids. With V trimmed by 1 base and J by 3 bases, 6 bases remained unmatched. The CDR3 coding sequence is TGCGCCAGCAGCTTGATTATAGGGGGCGACACCGGGGAGCTGTTTTTT. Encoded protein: CASSLIIGGDTGELFF.

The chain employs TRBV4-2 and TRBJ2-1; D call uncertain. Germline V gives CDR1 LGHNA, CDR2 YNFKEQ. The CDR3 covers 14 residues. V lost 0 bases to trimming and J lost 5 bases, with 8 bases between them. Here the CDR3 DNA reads TGTGCCAGCAGCCAAGAGAAACGGGACAATGAGCAGTTCTTC. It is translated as CASSQEKRDNEQFF.

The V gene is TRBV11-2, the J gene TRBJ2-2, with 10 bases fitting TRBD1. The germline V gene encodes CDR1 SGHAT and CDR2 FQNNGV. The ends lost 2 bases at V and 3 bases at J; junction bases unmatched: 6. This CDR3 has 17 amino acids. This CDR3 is CASSLIDRGRYTGELFF. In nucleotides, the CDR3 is TGTGCCAGCAGCTTAATCGACAGGGGGCGGTACACCGGGGAGCTGTTTTTT.

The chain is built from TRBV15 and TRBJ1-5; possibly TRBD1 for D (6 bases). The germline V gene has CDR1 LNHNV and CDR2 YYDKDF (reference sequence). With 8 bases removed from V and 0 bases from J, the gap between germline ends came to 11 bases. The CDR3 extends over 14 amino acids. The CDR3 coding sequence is TGTGCCACCGCGGACAGTTATAGCAATCAGCCCCAGCATTTT. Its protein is CATADSYSNQPQHF.

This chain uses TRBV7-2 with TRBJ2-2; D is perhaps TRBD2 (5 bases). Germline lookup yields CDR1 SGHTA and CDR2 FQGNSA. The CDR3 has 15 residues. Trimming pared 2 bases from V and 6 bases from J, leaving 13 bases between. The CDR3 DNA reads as TGTGCCAGCAGCTTACGGCTAGTCGGGGCCGGGGAGCTGTTTTTT. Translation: CASSLRLVGAGELFF.

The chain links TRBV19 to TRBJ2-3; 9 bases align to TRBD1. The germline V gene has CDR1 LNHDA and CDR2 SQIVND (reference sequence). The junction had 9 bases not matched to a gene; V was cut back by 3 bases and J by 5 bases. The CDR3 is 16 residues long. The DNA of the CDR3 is TGTGCCAGTAGTATTAAGGGGACAGGGTACGTAGATACGCAGTATTTT. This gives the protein CASSIKGTGYVDTQYF.

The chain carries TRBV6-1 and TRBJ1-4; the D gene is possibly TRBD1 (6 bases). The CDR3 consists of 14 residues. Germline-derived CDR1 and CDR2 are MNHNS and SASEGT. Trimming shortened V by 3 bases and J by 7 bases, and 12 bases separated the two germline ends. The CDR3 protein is CASSEQGHGEKLFF. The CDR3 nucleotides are TGTGCCAGCAGTGAGCAGGGACACGGTGAAAAACTGTTTTTT.

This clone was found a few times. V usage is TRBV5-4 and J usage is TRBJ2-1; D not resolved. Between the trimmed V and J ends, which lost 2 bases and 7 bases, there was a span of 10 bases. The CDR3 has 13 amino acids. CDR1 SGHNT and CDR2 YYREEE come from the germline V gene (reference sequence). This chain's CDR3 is CASSFATRNEQFF. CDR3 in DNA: TGTGCCAGCAGCTTCGCTACGCGTAATGAGCAGTTCTTC. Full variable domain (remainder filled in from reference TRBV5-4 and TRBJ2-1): ETGVTQSPTHLIKTRGQQVTLRCSSQSGHNTVSWYQQALGQGPQFIFQYYREEENGRGNFPPRFSGLQFPNYSSELNVNALELDDSALYLCASSFATRNEQFFGPGTRLTVL.

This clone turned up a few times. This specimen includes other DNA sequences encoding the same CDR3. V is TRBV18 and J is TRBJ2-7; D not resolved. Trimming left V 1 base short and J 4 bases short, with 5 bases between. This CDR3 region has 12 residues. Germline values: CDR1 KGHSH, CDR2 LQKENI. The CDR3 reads CASSPRGYEQYF. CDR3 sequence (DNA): TGTGCCAGCTCACCACGAGGTTACGAGCAGTACTTC.

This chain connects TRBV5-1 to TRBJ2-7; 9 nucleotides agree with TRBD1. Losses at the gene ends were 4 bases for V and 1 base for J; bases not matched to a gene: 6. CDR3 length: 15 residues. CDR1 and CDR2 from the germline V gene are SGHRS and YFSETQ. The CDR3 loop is CASSTRQGGSYEQYF. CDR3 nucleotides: TGCGCCAGCAGCACCAGACAGGGGGGTTCCTACGAGCAGTACTTC.

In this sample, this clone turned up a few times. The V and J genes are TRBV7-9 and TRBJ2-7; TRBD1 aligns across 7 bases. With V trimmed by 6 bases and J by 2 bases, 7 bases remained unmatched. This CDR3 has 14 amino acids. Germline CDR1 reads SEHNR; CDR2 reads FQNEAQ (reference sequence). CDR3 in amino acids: CASSSAGGTYEQYF. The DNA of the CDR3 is TGTGCCAGCAGTTCGGCAGGGGGTACCTACGAGCAGTACTTC. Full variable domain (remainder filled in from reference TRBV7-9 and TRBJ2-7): DTGVSQNPRHKITKRGQNVTFRCDPISEHNRLYWYRQTLGQGPEFLTYFQNEAQLEKSRLLSDRFSAERPKGSFSTLEIQRTEQGDSAMYLCASSSAGGTYEQYFGPGTRLTVT.